Listed below are T cell receptor beta chains from one sample, sequenced in a study of cytomegalovirus exposure and HLA in healthy donors. Sequencing used immunoSEQ multiplex PCR; TCRdb keeps in-frame clones, though not all of them. The sample lists around 120,000 clones; roughly 78% were seen once. The specimen was PBMCs. The receptors shown here come from a male donor in good health and CMV-seronegative. Each CDR3 is given with its conserved first and last residue. Each record gives: CDR3 protein, clone size, D gene, V gene, J gene. The D gene is left open where the match is weak. Not every row has a clone size; where given, it reads once, few, many or a size class.

CDR3: CASSYAGGYGYTF
size: few
D: TRBD1
V: TRBV6-5
J: TRBJ1-2

CDR3: CASSQDQGINQPQHF
size: .
D: .
V: TRBV4-1
J: TRBJ1-5

CDR3: CASSQDIWGRPQGEQYF
size: .
D: .
V: TRBV14
J: TRBJ2-7

CDR3: CASAQGAGNTIYF
size: .
D: TRBD1
V: TRBV6-1
J: TRBJ1-3

CDR3: CASSYSIGIDEQYF
size: .
D: .
V: TRBV6-5
J: TRBJ2-7

CDR3: CASSLVWTGLWNQPQHF
size: few
D: TRBD1
V: TRBV7-2
J: TRBJ1-5

CDR3: CSVDGAASGHGYTF
size: .
D: .
V: TRBV29-1
J: TRBJ1-2

CDR3: CASSSPLRQGHTGELFF
size: .
D: TRBD1
V: TRBV28
J: TRBJ2-2

CDR3: CASSPPVGRGGYTF
size: .
D: .
V: TRBV28
J: TRBJ1-2

CDR3: CASSHRDNNEQFF
size: .
D: .
V: TRBV4-2
J: TRBJ2-1

CDR3: CASSSPSGGKETQYF
size: .
D: TRBD2
V: TRBV5-4
J: TRBJ2-5

CDR3: CASGLRDRVTDTQYF
size: .
D: TRBD1
V: TRBV12-5
J: TRBJ2-3

CDR3: CASSRRTGAYTEAFF
size: .
D: TRBD1
V: TRBV14
J: TRBJ1-1

CDR3: CASSLEGGAQNYGYTF
size: once
D: .
V: TRBV7-2
J: TRBJ1-2

CDR3: CAISEVAGVNLTQYF
size: .
D: TRBD2
V: TRBV10-3
J: TRBJ2-3

CDR3: CASSKHKTPGGSSGNTIYF
size: once
D: .
V: TRBV27
J: TRBJ1-3

CDR3: CASSSVRGREQYF
size: once
D: TRBD1
V: TRBV6-1
J: TRBJ2-7

CDR3: CSSSLVLSSPLHF
size: .
D: .
V: TRBV7-9
J: TRBJ1-6

CDR3: CASSRSTGGADEAFF
size: .
D: TRBD1
V: TRBV4-3
J: TRBJ1-1

CDR3: CAIPGGMTGDGYTF
size: .
D: TRBD1
V: TRBV10-3
J: TRBJ1-2

CDR3: CASSLGRDNFPYEQYF
size: few
D: .
V: TRBV11-1
J: TRBJ2-7

CDR3: CASSLGGTGTGTGELFF
size: .
D: TRBD1
V: TRBV7-2
J: TRBJ2-2

CDR3: CASSSGDSDGYTF
size: once
D: .
V: TRBV7-9
J: TRBJ1-2

CDR3: CASSLGQGADTQYF
size: .
D: TRBD1
V: TRBV11-3
J: TRBJ2-3

CDR3: CASSTPTGKNTEAFF
size: once
D: .
V: TRBV28
J: TRBJ1-1

CDR3: CATSREEGAVSGYTF
size: once
D: TRBD1
V: TRBV15
J: TRBJ1-2

CDR3: CASSPDRTYNEQFF
size: .
D: .
V: TRBV6-5
J: TRBJ2-1

CDR3: CASSGDYSTNTGELFF
size: few
D: TRBD2
V: TRBV6-4
J: TRBJ2-2

CDR3: CASSVTGSSYEQYF
size: .
D: .
V: TRBV4-1
J: TRBJ2-7

CDR3: CAWSVPGLDTGELFF
size: .
D: .
V: TRBV30
J: TRBJ2-2

CDR3: CASSFPGQLSGANVLTF
size: .
D: .
V: TRBV5-1
J: TRBJ2-6

CDR3: CAWSGEGAQWQFF
size: once
D: .
V: TRBV30
J: TRBJ2-1

CDR3: CASSPGQGSNQPQHF
size: few
D: .
V: TRBV5-5
J: TRBJ1-5

CDR3: CASGGQYNSPLHF
size: .
D: TRBD1
V: TRBV7-9
J: TRBJ1-6

CDR3: CASNPSGNSPLHF
size: .
D: .
V: TRBV27
J: TRBJ1-6

CDR3: CASSKQDYNTEAFF
size: .
D: .
V: TRBV25-1
J: TRBJ1-1

CDR3: CASKTAGLRTDTQYF
size: .
D: .
V: TRBV27
J: TRBJ2-3

CDR3: CASSPPTGDYGYTF
size: .
D: TRBD1
V: TRBV18
J: TRBJ1-2

CDR3: CASSLLTGYQETQYF
size: once
D: TRBD1
V: TRBV11-2
J: TRBJ2-5

CDR3: CAIRPAGTGGREQYF
size: .
D: TRBD1
V: TRBV10-3
J: TRBJ2-7

CDR3: CAWSVPGGTLYEQYF
size: .
D: .
V: TRBV30
J: TRBJ2-7

CDR3: CASSPVGQANEKLFF
size: .
D: TRBD1
V: TRBV5-1
J: TRBJ1-4

CDR3: CASSLDRDDQPQHF
size: .
D: TRBD1
V: TRBV27
J: TRBJ1-5

CDR3: CASSPAPSQGRLYEQYF
size: .
D: .
V: TRBV4-1
J: TRBJ2-7

CDR3: CASSLGQKVSPLHF
size: once
D: .
V: TRBV5-4
J: TRBJ1-6